The text below deals with one TCR beta chain. The table came from immunoSEQ multiplex PCR; TCRdb's copy has only in-frame clones and leaves some out. The table has tens of thousands of clones, around 80% seen once. These data belong to a study of T cell responses to AZD1222 COVID-19 vaccine. Material: peripheral blood, obtained 28 days after the second AZD1222 dose. The clonotype comes from an adult who received the AZD1222 COVID-19 vaccine.

The CDR3 DNA follows: TGTGCCACCCTTGGGCAGATACAAGAGACCCAGTACTTC. It is translated as CATLGQIQETQYF. The gene calls are TRBV24-1 and TRBJ2-5; D is undetermined. The CDR3 covers 13 residues. V lost 9 bases to trimming and J lost 2 bases, with 12 bases between them. The germline gives CDR1 KGHDR, CDR2 SFDVKD.